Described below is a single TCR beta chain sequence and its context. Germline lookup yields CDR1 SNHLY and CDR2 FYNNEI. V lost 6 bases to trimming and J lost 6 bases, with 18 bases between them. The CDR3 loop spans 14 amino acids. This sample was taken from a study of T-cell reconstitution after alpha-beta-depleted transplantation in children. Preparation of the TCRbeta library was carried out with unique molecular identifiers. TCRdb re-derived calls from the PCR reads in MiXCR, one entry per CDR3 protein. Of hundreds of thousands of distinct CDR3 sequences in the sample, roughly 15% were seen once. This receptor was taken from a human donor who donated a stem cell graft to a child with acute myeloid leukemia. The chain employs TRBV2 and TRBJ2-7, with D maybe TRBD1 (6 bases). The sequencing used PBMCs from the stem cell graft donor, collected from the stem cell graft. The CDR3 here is CASSGDGARGEQYF. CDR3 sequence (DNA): TGTGCCAGCAGCGGGGACGGGGCCAGGGGCGAGCAGTACTTC.